These 26 T cell receptor beta chains originate from one sample sequenced in a study of OX40 agonist ivuxolimab in advanced cancers. The method was immunoSEQ multiplex PCR; TCRdb's version includes in-frame clones alone and lacks a portion of them. This table has around 77,000 clones, approximately 83% appearing once. Here the sequenced sample was CD4+ or CD8+ T cells sorted from blood, taken in a trial of the OX40 agonist ivuxolimab. The origin of the receptors is an adult with an advanced solid tumor such as melanoma, head and neck, liver or kidney cancer.

The chain links TRBV9 to TRBJ1-2; D ambiguous. CDR1 SGDLS and CDR2 YYNGEE come from the germline V gene. V lost 3 bases and J 4 bases, leaving 13 bases between the germline ends. There are 14 residues in the CDR3. The chain's CDR3 is CASSATEYSYGYTF. DNA of the CDR3: TGTGCCAGCAGCGCCACGGAGTATAGCTATGGCTACACCTTC.

The chain combines TRBV7-2 with TRBJ2-7, with TRBD1 matching over 7 bases. The CDR3 is 13 amino acids. J was trimmed by 6 bases and V by 4 bases; bases with no gene match: 6. Germline CDR1 reads SGHTA; CDR2 reads FQGNSA. CDR3 nucleotides: TGTGCCAGCAGCTCGGGACAGAGTACCGAGCAGTACTTC. Amino acids: CASSSGQSTEQYF.

V usage is TRBV10-3 and J usage is TRBJ1-2; 7 nucleotides align to TRBD1. Per the germline V gene, CDR1 is ENHRY and CDR2 is SYGVKD. This CDR3 is 15 amino acids long. The junction had 14 bases not matched to a gene; V was cut back by 8 bases and J by 5 bases. The DNA for the CDR3 is TGTGCCATCCAAGGAGAGGGGGCTTCGGAATATGGCTACACCTTC. As protein: CAIQGEGASEYGYTF.

V and J are TRBV7-9 and TRBJ2-5; D is unclear. V lost 2 bases and J 5 bases, leaving 9 bases between the germline ends. In germline, CDR1 is SEHNR, CDR2 FQNEAQ (reference sequence). The CDR3 extends over 13 amino acids. Here the CDR3 reads CASSLRSGETQYF. The CDR3 coding sequence is TGTGCCAGCAGCTTACGATCCGGTGAGACCCAGTACTTC.

The chain combines TRBV5-8 with TRBJ1-2, with no clear D. The V gene lost 2 bases and the J gene lost 7 bases, with 15 bases spanning the gap. The CDR3 sequence is 14 residues long. Germline CDR1 SGHTS, CDR2 YDEGEE. The DNA for the CDR3 is TGTGCCAGCAGCTTATGGAGGGATTTTTTTGGCTACACCTTC. Protein: CASSLWRDFFGYTF.

The rearrangement joins TRBV19 to TRBJ2-5; D possibly corresponds to TRBD1 (5 bases). The CDR3 has 13 amino acids. Per germline, CDR1 LNHDA and CDR2 SQIVND (reference sequence). Trimming cost V 8 bases and J 5 bases, with 15 bases left between them. The CDR3 coding sequence is TGTGCCAGTGCCTCGGTGGGGCCCGAGACCCAGTACTTC. Translating it yields CASASVGPETQYF.

The rearrangement links TRBV5-4 to TRBJ1-2; 11 bases line up with TRBD1. The germline V gene has CDR1 SGHNT and CDR2 YYREEE (reference sequence). After removal of 3 bases from V and 7 bases from J, the junction contained 5 bases not matched to a gene. The length of the CDR3 is 14 residues. CDR3 region: CASSSGQGAFGYTF. CDR3 nucleotide sequence: TGTGCCAGCAGCTCCGGACAGGGGGCTTTTGGCTACACCTTC.

The chain is built from TRBV10-2 and TRBJ2-7; 7 bases agree with TRBD1. The V segment lost 2 bases and the J segment 0 bases; nucleotides outside the gene matches: 1. Germline V CDR1 and CDR2: WSHSY, SAAADI. The CDR3 spans 14 residues. CDR3 region: CASSEGTASYEQYF. The CDR3 region has the DNA TGCGCCAGCAGTGAGGGGACAGCCTCCTACGAGCAGTACTTC.

This clone was seen only a few times. The chain carries TRBV29-1 and TRBJ2-7; D is possibly TRBD1 or TRBD2 (5 bases each). Looked up from germline, CDR1 is SQVTM and CDR2 is ANQGSEA. CDR3 length: 13 residues. Trimming cost V 3 bases and J 9 bases, with 18 bases left between them. Here the CDR3 reads CSVELPGRGGQYF. DNA of the CDR3: TGCAGCGTTGAGCTACCGGGGCGTGGGGGGCAGTACTTC.

The rearrangement joins TRBV5-1 to TRBJ2-3, with D perhaps TRBD2 (5 bases). V was trimmed by 2 bases and J by 2 bases, leaving 9 bases between them. This CDR3 contains 14 residues. Germline V gene sequence: CDR1 SGHRS, CDR2 YFSETQ. CDR3 protein: CASSFPGNTDTQYF. CDR3 DNA sequence: TGCGCCAGCAGCTTTCCGGGAAACACAGATACGCAGTATTTT. The whole variable domain, filled in from reference TRBV5-1 and TRBJ2-3, reads KAGVTQTPRYLIKTRGQQVTLSCSPISGHRSVSWYQQTPGQGLQFLFEYFSETQRNKGNFPGRFSGRQFSNSRSEMNVSTLELGDSALYLCASSFPGNTDTQYFGPGTRLTVL.

This sequence joins TRBV5-6 and TRBJ2-7; D assignment may be TRBD1 or TRBD2 (5 bases each). CDR1 SGHDT and CDR2 YYEEEE come from the germline V gene. The CDR3 runs to 15 residues. Trimming took 4 bases from V and 1 from J, leaving 15 bases between them. CDR3 coding DNA: TGTGCCAGCAGCCCGCCGGGACGGAGGTCCTACGAGCAGTACTTC. Translating gives CASSPPGRRSYEQYF.

The V and J genes are TRBV5-8 and TRBJ2-3; 8 bases align to TRBD2. This CDR3 contains 16 residues. Trimming cost V 4 bases and J 2 bases; bases outside gene matches: 9. Germline V gives CDR1 SGHTS, CDR2 YDEGEE. The CDR3 DNA sequence: TGTGCCAGCAGCCCACAGCGGGGGCCTTACACAGATACGCAGTATTTT. Amino acid sequence: CASSPQRGPYTDTQYF.

J is TRBJ1-2 and V is TRBV7-2; 8 nucleotides align to TRBD1. CDR3 length: 12 residues. CDR1 is SGHTA, CDR2 FQGNSA, per germline. With 5 bases clipped from V and 6 bases from J, the junction kept 2 bases outside the gene matches. This CDR3 reads CASSPDRDGYTF. The CDR3 DNA reads TGTGCCAGCAGCCCGGACAGGGATGGCTACACCTTC.

The chain uses TRBV4-1 and TRBJ1-5; D perhaps matches TRBD1 (6 bases). Trimming shortened V by 3 bases and J by 9 bases, and 18 bases separated the two germline ends. The CDR3 consists of 15 residues. Germline V gene sequence: CDR1 MGHRA, CDR2 YSYEKL. CDR3 DNA: TGCGCCAGCAGCCACGGACAGACCGGGGGGCCGCCCCAGCATTTT. Translating it yields CASSHGQTGGPPQHF.

The genes are TRBV19 and TRBJ2-1; 8 positions agree with TRBD2. The germline gives CDR1 LNHDA, CDR2 SQIVND (reference sequence). V lost 4 bases to trimming and J lost 4 bases; unmatched junction nucleotides: 12. There are 17 residues in the CDR3. The CDR3 DNA follows: TGTGCCAGTAGTAATCGAAGGATCGGGGGGGGTTACAATGAGCAGTTCTTC. Its protein is CASSNRRIGGGYNEQFF.

J is TRBJ2-6 and V is TRBV27; TRBD1 might be the D (6 bases). Germline V gene data show CDR1 as MNHEY and CDR2 as SMNVEV (reference sequence). V was cut by 5 bases and J by 4 bases, with 18 bases left in between. The CDR3 runs 17 residues. CDR3: CASSPGALPSGANVLTF. The CDR3 coding sequence is TGTGCCAGCAGTCCAGGGGCCCTCCCGTCCGGGGCCAACGTCCTGACTTTC. The full variable domain, in which reference TRBV27 and TRBJ2-6 provide the parts outside the CDR3, is EAQVTQNPRYLITVTGKKLTVTCSQNMNHEYMSWYRQDPGLGLRQIYYSMNVEVTDKGDVPEGYKVSRKEKRNFPLILESPSPNQTSLYFCASSPGALPSGANVLTFGAGSRLTVL.

J is TRBJ2-5 and V is TRBV9; either TRBD1 or TRBD2 may supply D (6 bases each). The CDR3 is 15 amino acids. The germline V gene has CDR1 SGDLS and CDR2 YYNGEE. V was clipped by 5 bases and J by 5 bases, with 19 bases between them. The DNA of the CDR3 is TGTGCCAGCAGGAGAGGAGGGGGTAGCGAGGAGACCCAGTACTTC. Amino acid sequence: CASRRGGGSEETQYF.

This chain connects TRBV6-5 to TRBJ2-7; TRBD2 agrees at 9 bases. Germline V gene data show CDR1 as MNHEY and CDR2 as SVGAGI. V lost 0 bases to trimming and J lost 4 bases; unmatched junction nucleotides: 7. The CDR3 has 16 amino acids. CDR3 coding DNA: TGTGCCAGCAGTTACTCGATTTTTAGCGGGGGTTACGAGCAGTACTTC. Translated, it gives CASSYSIFSGGYEQYF.

CDR3 DNA sequence: TGCGCCAGCAGCTTGGACGGAGGGGGTGCGCCTTCACCCTATGGCTACACCTTC. It codes for CASSLDGGGAPSPYGYTF. This rearrangement joins TRBV5-1 to TRBJ1-2, with D maybe TRBD1 (6 bases). Germline lookup yields CDR1 SGHRS and CDR2 YFSETQ. The V end was cut by 0 bases, the J end by 4 bases, with 22 bases between. CDR3 length: 18 amino acids. The full variable domain, with the rest looked up from reference TRBV5-1 and TRBJ1-2, is KAGVTQTPRYLIKTRGQQVTLSCSPISGHRSVSWYQQTPGQGLQFLFEYFSETQRNKGNFPGRFSGRQFSNSRSEMNVSTLELGDSALYLCASSLDGGGAPSPYGYTFGSGTRLTVV.

The CDR3 region is CASSLFGKSTGELFF. Written as DNA, the CDR3 is TGTGCCAGCAGCTTGTTCGGGAAGAGCACCGGGGAGCTGTTTTTT. The chain recombines TRBV4-2 with TRBJ2-2; tentative D call: TRBD2 (5 bases). Germline CDR1 and CDR2: LGHNA and YNFKEQ. V dropped 5 bases and J dropped 4 bases, with 14 bases sitting between them. The CDR3 spans 15 residues.

This chain uses TRBV6-1 with TRBJ1-1; possibly TRBD1 for D (6 bases). With 1 base removed from V and 0 bases from J, the gap between germline ends came to 12 bases. The CDR3 runs 16 residues. Germline CDR1 and CDR2: MNHNS and SASEGT. Here the CDR3 DNA reads TGTGCCAGCAGTGAAGGAGGGGGGCCGATGAACACTGAAGCTTTCTTT. Translated: CASSEGGGPMNTEAFF.

This chain uses TRBV6-1 with TRBJ2-3; 8 bases are a match to TRBD2. The junction had 2 bases not matched to a gene; V was cut back by 4 bases and J by 2 bases. This CDR3 is built from 14 residues. Germline V gene sequence: CDR1 MNHNS, CDR2 SASEGT. The CDR3 DNA reads as TGTGCCAGCAGTGCGGGGGGGGTCACAGATACGCAGTATTTT. Encoded protein: CASSAGGVTDTQYF.

The rearrangement links TRBV11-2 to TRBJ2-7; D ambiguous. Per germline, CDR1 SGHAT and CDR2 FQNNGV. Trimming took off 1 base at V and 5 bases at J, with 12 bases between the two ends. The CDR3 is 14 residues long. The CDR3 is CASSLGPNEDEQYF. CDR3 DNA sequence: TGTGCCAGCAGCTTAGGACCAAACGAGGACGAGCAGTACTTC.

This clone was counted only a few times. The chain combines TRBV10-3 with TRBJ1-1; D remains ambiguous. Germline-derived CDR1 and CDR2 are ENHRY and SYGVKD. This CDR3 has 14 amino acids. V was pared by 6 bases and J by 4 bases, with 15 bases between. The CDR3 DNA reads as TGTGCCATCAGGATGCCCCAAAGGGTCACTGAAGCTTTCTTT. Protein product: CAIRMPQRVTEAFF.

The rearrangement links TRBV7-9 to TRBJ1-4, with D possibly matching TRBD1 (6 bases). Deletions cut 1 base from V and 3 bases from J, with 15 bases between. Looked up from germline, CDR1 is SEHNR and CDR2 is FQNEAQ (reference sequence). CDR3 length: 17 residues. CDR3 DNA: TGTGCCAGCAGCTTAGGGCAGCGGGGGGCGGCTAATGAAAAACTGTTTTTT. This encodes CASSLGQRGAANEKLFF. Filled out from reference TRBV7-9 and TRBJ1-4, the complete variable domain reads DTGVSQNPRHKITKRGQNVTFRCDPISEHNRLYWYRQTLGQGPEFLTYFQNEAQLEKSRLLSDRFSAERPKGSFSTLEIQRTEQGDSAMYLCASSLGQRGAANEKLFFGSGTQLSVL.

The CDR3 loop is CASGVGQENTEAFF. Written as DNA, the CDR3 is TGTGCTAGTGGTGTCGGACAGGAGAACACTGAAGCTTTCTTT. The chain combines TRBV12-5 with TRBJ1-1; 7 bases fit TRBD1. V shed 5 bases and J 1 base; nucleotides not matched to a gene: 4. CDR3 length: 14 amino acids. Germline V gives CDR1 LGHNT, CDR2 FRNRAP. Looking up the rest from reference TRBV12-5 and TRBJ1-1 gives the full variable domain: DARVTQTPRHKVTEMGQEVTMRCQPILGHNTVFWYRQTMMQGLELLAYFRNRAPLDDSGMPKDRFSAEMPDATLATLKIQPSEPRDSAVYFCASGVGQENTEAFFGQGTRLTVV.